Listed below are T cell receptor beta chains from one sample, sequenced in a study of T cells after yellow fever vaccination. TCRdb independently ran MiXCR on the 5' RACE reads; one entry per CDR3 protein. Among about 430,000 distinct CDR3 sequences, 18% were seen once, and the ten largest hold 18%. The starting material was PBMCs, obtained before the yellow fever booster vaccination. Receptors were obtained from a young man who received the YFV17D yellow fever vaccine. The CDR3 runs from the conserved cysteine through the conserved F or W. D genes are given only for firm matches. Size values are once, few and many counts, or a class for expanded clones, and some rows have none.

>.|TRBJ1-4|TRBV12-3/TRBV12-4|few
CASGPTPTNEKLFF
TGTGCCAGCGGACCGACACCAACTAATGAAAAACTGTTTTTT
>TRBD1|TRBJ2-4|TRBV12-3/TRBV12-4|few
CASLRQGAKNIQYF
TGTGCCAGCTTGCGACAGGGCGCCAAAAACATTCAGTACTTC
>.|TRBJ1-2|TRBV7-6|.
CASSPTDKGGYTF
TGTGCCAGCAGCCCGACCGACAAAGGAGGCTACACCTTC
>.|TRBJ1-2|TRBV4-2|.
CASSDGVVYGYTF
TGTGCCAGCAGCGACGGGGTAGTCTATGGCTACACCTTC
>TRBD1|TRBJ1-2|TRBV12-3/TRBV12-4|few
CASSSGQGGDGYTF
TGTGCCAGCAGTTCGGGACAGGGAGGAGATGGCTACACCTTC
>.|TRBJ2-2|TRBV4-3|few
CASSQVWVRGSTGELFF
TGCGCCAGCAGCCAAGTTTGGGTTAGAGGGTCCACCGGGGAGCTGTTTTTT
>.|TRBJ1-6|TRBV7-2|.
CASSPLVRWGSRNSPLHF
TGTGCCAGCAGCCCCCTTGTGCGTTGGGGTAGCCGTAATTCACCCCTCCACTTT
>.|TRBJ1-5|TRBV20-1|many
CSARVPRGLEDQPQHF
TGCAGTGCTAGAGTTCCACGGGGCCTTGAGGATCAGCCCCAGCATTTT
>.|TRBJ1-2|TRBV12-3/TRBV12-4|.
CASSLSQGNYGYTF
TGTGCCAGCAGTTTAAGTCAGGGGAACTATGGCTACACCTTC
>.|TRBJ1-1|TRBV7-2|few
CATKPGTRWTEAFF
TGTGCCACCAAGCCGGGGACCCGTTGGACTGAAGCTTTCTTT